This T cell receptor beta chain comes out of a study of response to subunit inactivated influenza vaccine. CDR3 size: 11 residues. V lost 4 bases, J lost 7 bases, and 10 bases lay in between. In germline, CDR1 is GTSNPN, CDR2 SVGIG (reference sequence). This clonotype was picked up a small number of times. Its antigen is unidentified. MiXCR, applied by TCRdb to the RT-PCR reads, yields one record per CDR3 protein. The table has 150,000 or so distinct CDR3 sequences, around 11% seen once; the top ten hold 35% to 40%. General study results and limits: Few new T cells, the authors suggested, are recruited by each seasonal influenza vaccination.

The clonotype comes from a man aged 50 to 75 who received an inactivated influenza vaccine. The chain has TRBV30 and TRBJ1-2; D ambiguous. The sequenced sample was CD8+ T cells sorted from PBMCs, obtained around 25 months after vaccination. In DNA form, the CDR3 reads TGTGCCTGGACCCGGACCTTTGGCTACACCTTC. It yields the protein CAWTRTFGYTF.